The clone carrying this T cell receptor (beta chain) has a single count. Caucasian adults residing in Nashville, Tennessee made up all the donors. This sample is drawn from a study of shared clonotypes between healthy human individuals. Execution of the assay was at deep level. Method: immunoSEQ multiplex PCR; TCRdb's copy keeps in-frame clones and lacks some. The repertoire holds 900,000 to 1,200,000 clones, with more than 75% as singletons. Germline CDR1 is SGHDT and CDR2 is YYEEEE. The CDR3 consists of 16 residues. With 1 base removed from V and 2 bases from J, the gap between germline ends came to 15 bases.

This clonotype was sampled from a man aged 18 to 29 in good health. Some clones in this sample may be carry-over from other donors' samples. The V gene is TRBV5-6, the J gene TRBJ2-5; D is uncertain. Sequenced input: memory CD4+ T cells from PBMCs. Documented subset: CD45RA-negative fraction. The CDR3 reads CASSLLGPSEQETQYF. The DNA for the CDR3 is TGTGCCAGCAGCTTGCTAGGACCCTCGGAACAAGAGACCCAGTACTTC.